This entry describes one T cell receptor (beta chain). Its antigen remains unidentified. These data belong to a study of beta chain features in type 1 diabetes. Study observations and caveats: Significant though moderate, a shortening of TCRB CDR3s appeared in all four CD4+ subsets of Type 1 diabetes patients.

Sorting of CD4+ naive, central memory, regulatory and stem cell-like memory cells was performed via CD45RO/CCR7/CD25/CD127/CD95/CD27. Purities over 95% were achieved in all sorted populations. CDR1 is SSHAT, CDR2 FNYEAQ, per germline (reference sequence). V was clipped by 5 bases and J by 4 bases; unmatched bases: 9. This CDR3 region has 15 residues. The authors reverse transcribed all of the isolated RNA, so sequencing captured expressed TCRB transcripts. Using immunoSEQ multiplex PCR, the repertoire was profiled, and TCRdb retains in-frame clones only, with some absent. The top ten hold around 0.1% of the sample, which has about 620,000 clones, roughly 16% seen once.

The TCR originated in a man aged 18 to 30 in good health. The chain recombines TRBV7-7 with TRBJ1-1; 8 positions match TRBD1. The sample was naive CD4+ T cells from blood. The CDR3 DNA reads as TGTGCCAGCAGCCCGGTACCGGGACAGGCCACTGAAGCTTTCTTT. Its translation is CASSPVPGQATEAFF.